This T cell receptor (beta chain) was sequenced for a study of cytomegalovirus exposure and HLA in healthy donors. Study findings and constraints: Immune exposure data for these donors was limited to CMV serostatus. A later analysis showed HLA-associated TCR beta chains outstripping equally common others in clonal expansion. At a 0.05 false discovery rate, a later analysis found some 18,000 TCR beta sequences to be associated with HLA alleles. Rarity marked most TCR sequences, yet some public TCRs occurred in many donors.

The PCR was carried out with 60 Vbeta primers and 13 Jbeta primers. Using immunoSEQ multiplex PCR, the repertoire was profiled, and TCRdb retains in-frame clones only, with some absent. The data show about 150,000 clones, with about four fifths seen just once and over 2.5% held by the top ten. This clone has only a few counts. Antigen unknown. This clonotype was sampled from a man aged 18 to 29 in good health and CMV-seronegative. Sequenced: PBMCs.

As DNA, the CDR3 is TGCGCCAGCAGCCACCCTGCGAGGGGGGGGAATAGCAATCAGCCCCAGCATTTT. Translation gives CASSHPARGGNSNQPQHF. The J gene is TRBJ1-5, the V gene TRBV4-1; tentatively, D is TRBD1 (6 bases). The CDR3 length is 18 residues. Per the germline V gene, CDR1 is MGHRA and CDR2 is YSYEKL. The V end was cut by 3 bases, the J end by 0 bases, with 18 bases between.